Below are 6 T cell receptor beta chains sequenced from a single sample in a study of T cells of healthy individuals (dated by TCRdb to 2016 to 2018). The library came from 5' RACE. The sequencer listed for this sample is Illumina MiSeq. The raw public data were reprocessed by TCRdb itself: fastp quality trimming at Q25, MiXCR clonotype calling, in-frame beta chains only. Rows with one shared CDR3 protein collapse into an entry with the most common genes and DNA. The table for this sample lists roughly 87,000 distinct CDR3 sequences; roughly 18% of them were counted only once. 6% to 8% of the sample is in the top ten clones. The receptors shown here come from a human donor in good health.

This clonotype was seen ten or more times. This sequence joins TRBV4-3 and TRBJ2-2; no clear D. The CDR3 has 19 amino acids. V was cut by 0 bases and J by 1 base, with 18 bases left in between. Germline V gives CDR1 LGHNA, CDR2 YSLEER. The CDR3 DNA reads as TGCGCCAGCAGCCAAGACCCCTACTTTGCGGATATGAACACCGGGGAGCTGTTTTTT. The encoded protein is CASSQDPYFADMNTGELFF.

In its sample, this clonotype was seen once. V usage is TRBV28 and J usage is TRBJ1-5; no firm D call. This CDR3 has 14 residues. Germline V gene data show CDR1 as MDHEN and CDR2 as SYDVKM. V lost 3 bases, J lost 7 bases, and 13 bases lay in between. The CDR3 DNA is TGTGCCAGCAGTTTTACCATGTTGGCGCAGCCCCAGCATTTT. Its protein product is CASSFTMLAQPQHF.

The chain links TRBV11-2 to TRBJ2-3; unclear D gene. The germline gives CDR1 SGHAT, CDR2 FQNNGV. V dropped 1 base and J dropped 0 bases, with 11 bases sitting between them. The CDR3 covers 16 residues. CDR3 amino acids: CASSLGNSPSTDTQYF. In DNA, the CDR3 is TGTGCCAGCAGCTTAGGCAACAGTCCTAGCACAGATACGCAGTATTTT.

This clonotype turned up a few times. The V gene is TRBV4-2, the J gene TRBJ2-7; D might be TRBD1 (5 bases). Germline values: CDR1 LGHNA, CDR2 YNFKEQ. The CDR3 is 15 amino acids. Trimming removed 0 bases at V and 10 bases at J, with 19 bases between. The CDR3 spells CASSQERKGPGQQYF. The CDR3 DNA is TGTGCCAGCAGCCAAGAGAGGAAGGGTCCCGGACAACAGTACTTC.

This clonotype turned up a few times. The chain couples TRBV7-3 to TRBJ1-1; tentatively, D is TRBD1 (5 bases). This CDR3 is built from 15 residues. Trimming removed 3 bases from V and 1 base from J, with 12 bases in between. Germline V gene data show CDR1 as SGHTA and CDR2 as FQGTGA. Here the CDR3 DNA reads TGTGCCAGCAGCTTCTTGGGTGGGGCGAACACTGAAGCTTTCTTT. Amino acid sequence: CASSFLGGANTEAFF.

This clonotype was counted between two and nine times. The rearrangement links TRBV7-3 to TRBJ2-1; maybe TRBD2 (5 bases). Germline assignment: CDR1 SGHTA and CDR2 FQGTGA. The CDR3 loop spans 15 amino acids. Deletions cut 5 bases from V and 0 bases from J, with 11 bases between. CDR3 sequence: CASSQRGNSYNEQFF. CDR3 DNA: TGTGCCAGCAGCCAACGGGGAAACTCCTACAATGAGCAGTTCTTC.